This TCR beta chain came from a study of a mutant IDH1 vaccine in newly diagnosed glioma (dated by TCRdb to 2020 to 2023). Regarding the study in general: In the chemotherapy-containing groups, vaccination started alongside temozolomide cycles, whereas in patients who had radiotherapy alone it started 4-6 weeks after radiotherapy. Of the approximately 29 treated patients, approximately 62% were male and approximately 38% were female, and a mean age of 40.4 years was recorded. Peripheral blood was collected at six visits: V03 (baseline), V05, V07, V10, V12 and V13. Before enrollment, most patients had been given radiochemotherapy with temozolomide as standard therapy, while the rest had received either radiotherapy alone or temozolomide alone. For exploratory analyses, approximately 23 treated patients had longitudinal TCRB deep sequencing done wherever samples were available. The week-35 safety follow-up took place at visit V12, and the week-47 end of study took place at visit V13. Beyond this particular receptor, the publication reports: Pseudoprogression seemed to be unrelated to changes in the top peripheral T cell clonotypes found by TCRB sequencing. PBMC samples for TCRB deep sequencing were selected based on availability. The authors stated that sample limitations prevented analyses of patient blood samples from being reproduced. Across multiple MHC alleles, vaccine-induced immune responses were seen in around 94% of patients.

Libraries were prepared through the immunoSEQ multiplex PCR assay. Rearranged TCR beta chain sequences were amplified using the hsTCRB Kit according to the manufacturer's protocol. An Illumina MiSeq was used to sequence the TCRB libraries. On the study's bioinformatics: The kit vendor's proprietary platform handled demultiplexing, trimming and gene mapping. TCRdb mirrors the immuneACCESS table, restricted to in-frame sequences. Some clones are absent from its copies; in checked studies, under half trace to an unresolved V gene, and the reason for the others is unknown. The D gene and trimming were derived from the DNA, and the V and J assignments and clone size from that table. This sample has 45,000 or so clones in its table, and around 81% of those were observed once. Roughly 4.5% of the sample rests with the top ten. CDR1 SGHTA and CDR2 FQGNSA are derived from the germline V gene. There are 18 amino acids in the CDR3, from cysteine to phenylalanine inclusive. The retained sequence is limited to the CDR3, 54 bases, with the frame set at the first base. V trim: 4 bases; J trim: 2 bases; unmatched bases: 9.

Regarding this clone: Its specific antigen is unknown. Base qualities were left out, and no much larger clone turns up one base away.

The time point label of this sample denotes: week 35, safety follow-up. A 20-mer mutant IDH1 peptide at 300 micrograms in Montanide made up each vaccine dose, which was injected subcutaneously together with topical imiquimod. Patients were given eight vaccinations, in weeks 1, 3, 5, 7, 11, 15, 19 and 23, which matched visits V03 through V10. Newly diagnosed WHO grade 3 or 4 IDH1-mutant astrocytomas showing loss of nuclear ATRX were present in the donors. The samples were drawn from NOA16, a multicentre, single-arm, open-label phase I trial in Germany that tested a mutant IDH1 peptide vaccine in humans for the first time. Genomic DNA for TCRB sequencing was extracted from EDTA blood using the DNeasy Blood and Tissue Kit.

The specimen was PBMCs, collected from a glioma patient whose treatment included an IDH1 peptide vaccine. This receptor chain uses TRBV7-2 and TRBJ1-4; TRBD1 aligns with 11 central bases. This TCR was recovered from a woman between 35 and 50 years old with glioma. Some clones in this sample may be carry-over from other donors' samples. The CDR3 protein: CASSSLRTGGFTNEKLFF. Here is the DNA: TGTGCCAGCAGCTCCTTGCGGACAGGGGGCTTTACTAATGAAAAACTGTTTTTT.